This is a list of T cell receptor beta chains from one sample in a study of Graves' ophthalmopathy and Graves' hyperthyroidism. TCRdb independently ran MiXCR on the multiplex PCR reads; one entry per CDR3 protein. The sample records a few hundred thousand distinct CDR3 sequences, about two fifths being singletons. The material sequenced was peripheral blood or thyroid tissue (not recorded which). These receptors all come from an adult man with Graves' hyperthyroidism. The CDR3 runs from the conserved cysteine through the conserved F or W. D genes are given only for firm matches. Not all rows give a size; the values are once, few, many and, for expanded clones, a class.

d_gene	v_gene	j_gene	abundance	CDR3aa	CDR3nt
-	TRBV2	TRBJ1-6	many	CASSDPPQGNSPLHF	TGTGCCAGCAGTGATCCGCCCCAGGGAAATTCACCCCTCCACTTT
-	TRBV6-6	TRBJ1-5	once	CASSYSLQGGNQPQHF	TGTGCCAGCAGTTACTCCTTGCAGGGAGGCAATCAGCCCCAGCATTTT
TRBD2	TRBV7-9	TRBJ2-1	once	CASSSLAGALYNEQFF	TGTGCCAGCAGTTCCTTAGCGGGGGCCCTCTACAATGAGCAGTTCTTC
-	TRBV7-9	TRBJ2-7	-	CASSLSEYNEQYF	TGTGCCAGCAGCTTATCCGAATACAATGAGCAGTACTTC
TRBD2	TRBV7-3	TRBJ2-1	-	CASSSGGTSNEQFF	TGTGCCAGCAGCTCCGGGGGGACTAGCAATGAGCAGTTCTTC
-	TRBV7-6	TRBJ2-2	-	CASSLGGGVTGELFF	TGTGCCAGCAGCTTAGGAGGGGGGGTCACCGGGGAGCTGTTTTTT
-	TRBV27	TRBJ1-1	-	CASSSYRTGSMNTEAFF	TGTGCCAGCAGTTCCTACCGGACGGGCAGCATGAACACTGAAGCTTTCTTT
TRBD1	TRBV5-4	TRBJ1-6	many	CASSQTGGFASPLHF	TGTGCCAGCAGCCAAACAGGGGGCTTTGCTTCACCCCTCCACTTT
-	TRBV7-2	TRBJ2-6	-	CASSLIETGANVLTF	TGTGCCAGCAGCTTAATAGAGACCGGGGCCAACGTCCTGACTTTC
TRBD2	TRBV2	TRBJ2-7	-	CASSSREGSYEQYF	TGTGCCAGCAGCAGCCGGGAGGGGTCCTACGAGCAGTACTTC
TRBD1	TRBV15	TRBJ2-7	-	CATSRGDRGHEQYF	TGTGCCACCAGCAGAGGGGACAGGGGTCACGAGCAGTACTTC
-	TRBV7-9	TRBJ1-2	few	CASSQGDGSANYGYTF	TGTGCCAGCAGCCAAGGGGACGGCAGTGCTAACTATGGCTACACCTTC
TRBD1	TRBV19	TRBJ1-1	many	CASGLDRDSANTEAFF	TGTGCCAGTGGATTGGACCGGGACAGCGCGAACACTGAAGCTTTCTTT
-	TRBV20-1	TRBJ2-7	few	CSARDLSDVSYEQYF	TGCAGTGCTAGAGATCTGAGCGACGTCTCCTACGAGCAGTACTTC
-	TRBV20-1	TRBJ1-1	many	CSASRMERNTEAFF	TGCAGTGCCTCTAGAATGGAGAGGAACACTGAAGCTTTCTTT
-	TRBV15	TRBJ1-2	once	CATSRDGIWEANYGYTF	TGTGCCACCAGCAGGGACGGCATTTGGGAAGCTAACTATGGCTACACCTTC
TRBD2	TRBV20-1	TRBJ2-7	once	CSAPDGTSGIHEQYF	TGCAGTGCTCCTGACGGGACTAGCGGGATACATGAGCAGTACTTC
TRBD2	TRBV11-2	TRBJ2-6	-	CASSPGLAGTYGANVLTF	TGTGCCAGCAGCCCGGGACTAGCGGGGACCTATGGGGCCAACGTCCTGACTTTC
TRBD1	TRBV28	TRBJ1-2	few	CASRTQGAQDYGYTF	TGTGCCAGCAGGACACAGGGGGCCCAGGACTATGGCTACACCTTC
-	TRBV25-1	TRBJ2-7	-	CAAGGENSYEQYF	TGTGCCGCAGGGGGGGAAAACTCCTACGAGCAGTACTTC
TRBD2	TRBV20-1	TRBJ2-5	-	CSASSTSGGGETQYF	TGCAGTGCTAGTTCTACTAGCGGGGGAGGAGAGACCCAGTACTTC
-	TRBV4-2	TRBJ1-1	-	CASSQAPSVMDTEAFF	TGTGCCAGCAGCCAAGCTCCCTCTGTGATGGACACTGAAGCTTTCTTT
TRBD1	TRBV29-1	TRBJ1-1	-	CSVEDRDRNTEAFF	TGCAGCGTTGAAGACCGGGACAGGAACACTGAAGCTTTCTTT
TRBD2	TRBV24-1	TRBJ2-1	-	CATSGGLAGSEQFF	TGTGCCACCAGTGGGGGACTAGCGGGATCTGAGCAGTTCTTC
-	TRBV5-1	TRBJ2-5	few	CASRRAGARNQETQYF	TGCGCCAGCCGGCGGGCAGGGGCCAGGAATCAAGAGACCCAGTACTTC
TRBD1	TRBV20-1	TRBJ1-6	-	CSAREGTGDNSPLHF	TGCAGTGCTAGAGAGGGGACAGGGGATAATTCACCCCTCCACTTT
TRBD1	TRBV6-5	TRBJ2-7	many	CASRLGQGAYEQYF	TGTGCCAGCAGACTGGGACAGGGGGCATACGAGCAGTACTTC
-	TRBV29-1	TRBJ2-7	many	CSVHLEGRMNEQYF	TGCAGCGTCCACCTAGAGGGGAGGATGAACGAGCAGTACTTC
-	TRBV19	TRBJ1-6	many	CASRPGQGESSPLHF	TGTGCCAGTAGGCCTGGGCAGGGAGAAAGTTCACCCCTCCACTTT
-	TRBV10-3	TRBJ1-5	-	CAIGEGPNSNQPQHF	TGTGCCATCGGGGAGGGACCAAATAGCAATCAGCCCCAGCATTTT
-	TRBV28	TRBJ1-3	few	CASSRSDSYSGNTIYF	TGTGCCAGCAGTCGTTCGGACAGTTACTCTGGAAACACCATATATTTT
TRBD1	TRBV10-3	TRBJ1-2	many	CAISRQGVYGYTF	TGTGCCATCAGCCGACAGGGGGTCTATGGCTACACCTTC
-	TRBV20-1	TRBJ1-5	-	CSARDPQGRGNQPQHF	TGCAGTGCTAGAGATCCTCAGGGGCGAGGCAATCAGCCCCAGCATTTT
-	TRBV5-1	TRBJ1-4	few	CASSPGTGFGSDEKLFF	TGCGCCAGCAGCCCTGGGACCGGATTTGGAAGTGATGAAAAACTGTTTTTT
TRBD1	TRBV28	TRBJ1-2	few	CASRRQGINYGYTF	TGTGCCAGCAGACGACAGGGGATTAACTATGGCTACACCTTC
TRBD1	TRBV5-1	TRBJ1-4	few	CASSDGTGVEEKLFF	TGCGCCAGCAGCGACGGGACAGGGGTGGAAGAAAAACTGTTTTTT
-	TRBV6-1	TRBJ2-6	many	CASSPQVGTGANVLTF	TGTGCCAGCAGTCCCCAGGTGGGGACGGGGGCCAACGTCCTGACTTTC
-	TRBV2	TRBJ2-6	-	CAGRIGANVLTF	TGTGCCGGAAGAATTGGGGCCAACGTCCTGACTTTC
-	TRBV7-2	TRBJ2-1	many	CASSLAVGVNEQFF	TGTGCCAGCAGCTTAGCCGTTGGGGTGAACGAGCAGTTCTTC
-	TRBV4-1	TRBJ1-1	few	CASSQAGETEAFF	TGCGCCAGCAGCCAAGCTGGGGAGACTGAAGCTTTCTTT
TRBD1	TRBV7-2	TRBJ2-7	-	CASRRDRSSYEQYF	TGTGCCAGCAGGAGGGACAGGAGCTCCTACGAGCAGTACTTC
TRBD2	TRBV5-1	TRBJ2-7	many	CASSHNPGLAYEQYF	TGCGCCAGCAGCCACAACCCGGGACTAGCCTACGAGCAGTACTTC
TRBD2	TRBV19	TRBJ2-7	many	CASSLAGAVPEQYF	TGTGCCAGTAGCTTAGCGGGAGCGGTCCCCGAGCAGTACTTC
-	TRBV5-6	TRBJ2-5	many	CASSLVVGSGETQYF	TGTGCCAGCAGCTTGGTTGTGGGGTCGGGAGAGACCCAGTACTTC
TRBD1	TRBV29-1	TRBJ1-2	-	CSVTSGTANYGYTF	TGCAGCGTTACATCCGGGACAGCGAACTATGGCTACACCTTC